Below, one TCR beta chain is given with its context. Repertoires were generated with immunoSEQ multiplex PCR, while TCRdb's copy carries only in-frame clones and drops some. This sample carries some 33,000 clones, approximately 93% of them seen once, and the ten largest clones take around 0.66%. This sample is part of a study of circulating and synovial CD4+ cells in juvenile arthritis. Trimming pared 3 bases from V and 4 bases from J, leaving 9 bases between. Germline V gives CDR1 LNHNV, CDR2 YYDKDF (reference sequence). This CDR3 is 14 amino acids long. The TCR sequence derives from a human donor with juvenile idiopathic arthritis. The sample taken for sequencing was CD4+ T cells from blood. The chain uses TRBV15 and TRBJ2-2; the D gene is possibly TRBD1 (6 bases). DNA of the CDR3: TGTGCCACCAGCAGGTTCAGGGGCACCGGGGAGCTGTTTTTT. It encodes CATSRFRGTGELFF.